Listed here are 26 T cell receptor beta chains from one sample, sequenced in a study of regulatory T cells in long-lasting Graves disease. Noted time point: newly diagnosed GD, antithyroid drugs for less than 3 months. PBMC RNA was the source of the TCR library. Building the TCR beta libraries relied on iRepertoire HTBI primers, and CDR3 regions underwent Arm-PCR. TCRdb independently ran MiXCR on the multiplex PCR reads; one entry per CDR3 protein. The sample comprises hundreds of thousands of distinct CDR3 sequences, approximately 15% of which are singletons, and about 20% rests with the top ten. These records were also assigned to another study, of T cells in Graves' hyperthyroidism and ophthalmopathy.

The source was peripheral blood mononuclear cells (PBMCs), collected at new diagnosis, from a patient treated with antithyroid drugs. The receptor source for this set is a woman in her twenties or thirties with Graves disease.

This clonotype was detected ten times or more. The V and J genes are TRBV7-3 and TRBJ2-2; 8 bases agree with TRBD1. In germline, CDR1 is SGHTA, CDR2 FQGTGA. V lost 1 base to trimming and J lost 6 bases; unmatched junction nucleotides: 4. The CDR3 length is 15 residues. CDR3 DNA: TGTGCCAGCAGCTTAAGCGGACAGGGAGCCGGGGAGCTGTTTTTT. This codes for CASSLSGQGAGELFF.

The CDR3 DNA reads as TGTGCCAGCAGCTTGGAGGGGACAGGGGTTGGCTACACCTTC. It is translated as CASSLEGTGVGYTF. The chain carries TRBV5-8 and TRBJ1-2, with TRBD1 matching over 10 bases. The germline V gene has CDR1 SGHTS and CDR2 YDEGEE. The CDR3 extends over 14 amino acids. The ends lost 0 bases at V and 7 bases at J; junction bases unmatched: 3. Complete variable domain (other parts from reference TRBV5-8 and TRBJ1-2): EAGVTQSPTHLIKTRGQQATLRCSPISGHTSVYWYQQALGLGLQFLLWYDEGEERNRGNFPPRFSGRQFPNYSSELNVNALELEDSALYLCASSLEGTGVGYTFGSGTRLTVV.

This clonotype was found many times. The rearrangement uses TRBV7-9 and TRBJ2-6; D unresolved. V was cut by 2 bases and J by 3 bases, with 8 bases left in between. Germline V gene lookup returns CDR1 SEHNR and CDR2 FQNEAQ (reference sequence). The CDR3 extends over 15 amino acids. CDR3 loop: CASSLFQSGANVLTF. Here the CDR3 DNA reads TGTGCCAGCAGCTTATTCCAGAGTGGGGCCAACGTCCTGACTTTC.

Ten or more counts support this clonotype. The rearrangement uses TRBV18 and TRBJ2-7; D remains ambiguous. Germline assignment: CDR1 KGHSH and CDR2 LQKENI. Trimming shortened V by 6 bases and J by 0 bases, and 9 bases separated the two germline ends. This CDR3 comprises 13 residues. The DNA of the CDR3 is TGTGCCAGCTCGACGGCGAGCTCCTACGAGCAGTACTTC. Encoded protein: CASSTASSYEQYF.

This clonotype has a count of ten or more. This rearrangement joins TRBV12-3 or TRBV12-4 to TRBJ1-6; maybe TRBD1 (5 bases). The CDR3 covers 13 residues. Trimming removed 6 bases at V and 9 bases at J, with 12 bases between. The CDR3 sequence: CASSRDVSSPLHF. CDR3 in DNA: TGTGCCAGCAGCCGGGACGTCAGTTCACCCCTCCACTTT.

The genes are TRBV11-2 and TRBJ2-5; the match to TRBD2 covers 8 bases. Germline V gives CDR1 SGHAT, CDR2 FQNNGV. Trimming at V came to 1 base and at J to 5 bases, leaving 6 bases not matched to a gene. The CDR3 sequence is 15 residues long. CDR3 nucleotide sequence: TGTGCCAGCAGCTTAGTGTACGGGAGGGGGGAGACCCAGTACTTC. Translated: CASSLVYGRGETQYF.

This clonotype occurred many times. This rearrangement joins TRBV12-3 or TRBV12-4 to TRBJ1-5; 7 nucleotides match TRBD1. Trimming at V came to 5 bases and at J to 5 bases, leaving 6 bases not matched to a gene. The CDR3 runs 14 residues. CDR3 coding DNA: TGTGCCAGCAGTCTAACAGGGGATGATCAGCCCCAGCATTTT. It specifies CASSLTGDDQPQHF.

This clonotype has a count of ten or more. This chain connects TRBV24-1 to TRBJ1-2, with no clear D. The V and J ends lost 6 bases and 8 bases respectively, with 18 bases between them. The CDR3 consists of 14 residues. Per germline, CDR1 KGHDR and CDR2 SFDVKD. This CDR3 is CATSSERAGLGYTF. CDR3 nucleotide sequence: TGTGCCACCAGTTCGGAACGGGCGGGTTTAGGCTACACCTTC.

This clonotype was recorded at least ten times. The chain carries TRBV7-9 and TRBJ2-1, with D possibly matching TRBD2 (5 bases). Germline V gene data show CDR1 as SEHNR and CDR2 as FQNEAQ (reference sequence). V lost 2 bases and J 7 bases, leaving 12 bases between the germline ends. The CDR3 runs 14 residues. The CDR3 loop is CASSLRRDLNEQFF. For the CDR3, the DNA is TGTGCCAGCAGCTTAAGACGGGATTTGAATGAGCAGTTCTTC.

The chain carries TRBV29-1 and TRBJ2-7, with D possibly being TRBD1 or TRBD2 (5 bases each). The CDR3 sequence is 13 residues long. Germline CDR1 and CDR2: SQVTM and ANQGSEA. The ends were cut back, 3 bases at V and 3 bases at J, with 12 bases in the middle. The CDR3 DNA sequence: TGCAGCGTTGAGGGGACGGCCTTCTACGAGCAGTACTTC. It specifies CSVEGTAFYEQYF.

With regard to this clonotype: A much bigger clone sits one base away, suggesting this may be a read error. The chain is built from TRBV6-2 or TRBV6-3 and TRBJ1-1; 7 nucleotides align to TRBD1. The CDR3 loop spans 14 amino acids. In germline, CDR1 is MNHEY, CDR2 SVGEGT. CDR3 region: CTSIAGTAATEAFF. DNA of the CDR3: TGTACCAGCATTGCCGGGACAGCGGCTACTGAAGCTTTCTTT.

This clonotype was seen a handful of times. The gene calls are TRBV3-1 and TRBJ2-2; D is perhaps TRBD2 (6 bases). The germline V gene encodes CDR1 LGHDT and CDR2 YNNKEL (reference sequence). The V end was cut by 4 bases, the J end by 1 base, with 13 bases between. The CDR3 consists of 16 residues. This CDR3 is CASSLLAKKNTGELFF. CDR3 coding DNA: TGTGCCAGCAGCCTCCTAGCGAAAAAGAACACCGGGGAGCTGTTTTTT. Full variable domain (rest looked up from reference TRBV3-1 and TRBJ2-2): DTAVSQTPKYLVTQMGNDKSIKCEQNLGHDTMYWYKQDSKKFLKIMFSYNNKELIINETVPNRFSPKSPDKAHLNLHINSLELGDSAVYFCASSLLAKKNTGELFFGEGSRLTVL.

This chain connects TRBV7-9 to TRBJ2-7; D is unclear. Trimming removed 5 bases from V and 2 bases from J, with 19 bases in between. Germline V gene lookup returns CDR1 SEHNR and CDR2 FQNEAQ (reference sequence). The CDR3 is 16 amino acids. DNA for the CDR3: TGTGCCAGCAGCCAAGATTTGACGACACGACCCTACGAGCAGTACTTC. Translation: CASSQDLTTRPYEQYF. The full variable domain, in which reference TRBV7-9 and TRBJ2-7 provide the parts outside the CDR3, is DTGVSQNPRHKITKRGQNVTFRCDPISEHNRLYWYRQTLGQGPEFLTYFQNEAQLEKSRLLSDRFSAERPKGSFSTLEIQRTEQGDSAMYLCASSQDLTTRPYEQYFGPGTRLTVT.

This clonotype was recorded at least ten times. Here the CDR3 reads CASRRGLGFHEQYF. The CDR3 DNA reads as TGTGCCAGCAGAAGGGGACTCGGGTTCCACGAGCAGTACTTC. The rearrangement joins TRBV6-1 to TRBJ2-7, with D perhaps TRBD2 (6 bases). CDR1 is MNHNS, CDR2 SASEGT, per germline. The CDR3 length is 14 residues. Trimming removed 6 bases at V and 5 bases at J, with 17 bases between.

This clonotype has a count of ten or more. V gene TRBV28 combines with J gene TRBJ2-2; TRBD1 is a possible D gene (7 bases). V lost 6 bases, J lost 5 bases, and 16 bases lay in between. Germline CDR1 reads MDHEN; CDR2 reads SYDVKM. The CDR3 has 15 amino acids. This CDR3 is CASRRQGRGTGELFF. CDR3 coding DNA: TGTGCCAGCAGACGACAGGGACGGGGGACCGGGGAGCTGTTTTTT.

The table lists this clonotype with many counts. The rearrangement uses TRBV12-3 or TRBV12-4 and TRBJ2-7; 8 bases match TRBD1. Losses at the gene ends were 6 bases for V and 7 bases for J; bases not matched to a gene: 14. This CDR3 contains 15 residues. Written as DNA, the CDR3 is TGTGCCAGCAGCCGATCGACAGGGGAGGTTGAGGAGCAGTACTTC. Translated, it gives CASSRSTGEVEEQYF.

This clonotype came up a few times. The chain combines TRBV20-1 with TRBJ2-2, with 11 nucleotides matching TRBD2. This CDR3 comprises 16 residues. V shed 3 bases and J 6 bases; nucleotides not matched to a gene: 9. Germline V gene sequence: CDR1 DFQATT, CDR2 SNEGSKA (reference sequence). CDR3 amino acids: CSASNLAGGSPGELFF. The CDR3 nucleotides read TGCAGTGCTAGTAATCTAGCGGGAGGTTCTCCCGGGGAGCTGTTTTTT.

This clonotype was detected only a few times. The chain combines TRBV5-1 with TRBJ2-5; 7 positions match TRBD2. This CDR3 region has 15 residues. Germline CDR1 is SGHRS and CDR2 is YFSETQ. V lost 6 bases and J lost 5; bases outside the gene matches: 13. The CDR3 region is CASTPRSGMGETQYF. The CDR3 DNA follows: TGCGCCAGCACTCCTCGAAGCGGGATGGGCGAGACCCAGTACTTC.

This clonotype was seen ten or more times. The chain has TRBV12-3 or TRBV12-4 and TRBJ2-5, with 9 positions matching TRBD2. The trim removed 10 bases at V and 5 bases at J, leaving 11 bases unmatched. This CDR3 is 14 amino acids long. The CDR3 region has the DNA TGTGCCACGAGAGGCGGGAGGGCCGGGGAGACCCAGTACTTC. Its protein is CATRGGRAGETQYF.

This clonotype appeared many times. The rearrangement joins TRBV2 to TRBJ1-6; 8 positions match TRBD1. V shed 2 bases and J 10 bases; nucleotides not matched to a gene: 7. Germline V gives CDR1 SNHLY, CDR2 FYNNEI. The CDR3 spans 15 residues. This CDR3 reads CASSESRTGYSPLHF. The CDR3, as DNA: TGTGCCAGCAGTGAAAGCAGGACAGGGTACTCACCCCTCCACTTT.

For this clonotype: Relative to the germline gene, one junction end is altered; a read error may explain this. This chain joins TRBV27 and TRBJ2-2; D uncertain. CDR3 size: 12 residues. Germline V CDR1 and CDR2: MNHEY, SMNVEV (reference sequence). The DNA of the CDR3 is TGTGCCACCAGTTGGGGAACCGGGGAGCTGTTTTTT. Residues: CATSWGTGELFF.

This clonotype came up many times. The chain recombines TRBV11-2 with TRBJ2-7; possibly TRBD2 for D (6 bases). Trimming took 6 bases from V and 5 from J, leaving 11 bases between them. Germline V lookup: CDR1 SGHAT, CDR2 FQNNGV. This CDR3 contains 12 residues. The CDR3 loop is CASSRLGDEQYF. The CDR3 nucleotides read TGTGCCAGCAGTCGACTAGGGGACGAGCAGTACTTC. The variable domain in full, completed from reference TRBV11-2 and TRBJ2-7, reads EAGVAQSPRYKIIEKRQSVAFWCNPISGHATLYWYQQILGQGPKLLIQFQNNGVVDDSQLPKDRFSAERLKGVDSTLKIQPAKLEDSAVYLCASSRLGDEQYFGPGTRLTVT.

As concerns this clonotype: A much larger clone is a single base away; this may be a read error. The chain carries TRBV6-1 and TRBJ2-3; D perhaps matches TRBD1 (5 bases). The V gene lost 4 bases and the J gene lost 1 base, with 12 bases spanning the gap. The length of the CDR3 is 15 residues. Per the germline V gene, CDR1 is MNHNS and CDR2 is SASEGT. CDR3 in DNA: TGTGCCAGCAGTGCGGCTGAGACAGGCACAGATACGCAGTATTTT. This gives the protein CASSAAETGTDTQYF.

This clonotype appeared a few times. The chain carries TRBV19 and TRBJ1-4, with unresolved D. V lost 0 bases and J 8 bases, leaving 13 bases between the germline ends. CDR3 length equals 15 residues. Germline V gives CDR1 LNHDA, CDR2 SQIVND (reference sequence). The CDR3 nucleotides read TGTGCCAGTAGTATAGAAGGGAGGACGGGCGAAAAACTGTTTTTT. Encoded protein: CASSIEGRTGEKLFF.

This clonotype was observed at least ten times. This rearrangement joins TRBV18 to TRBJ1-1, with TRBD1 matching over 8 bases. The CDR3 is made up of 14 amino acids. V lost 2 bases to trimming and J lost 4 bases; unmatched junction nucleotides: 3. CDR1 and CDR2 (germline): KGHSH, LQKENI. CDR3 nucleotide sequence: TGTGCCAGCTCACCAACAGACAGGGGCACTGAAGCTTTCTTT. The encoded protein is CASSPTDRGTEAFF.

Many counts were recorded for this clonotype. This rearrangement joins TRBV5-5 to TRBJ1-2, with D unresolved. V was clipped by 2 bases and J by 7 bases, with 9 bases between them. Germline V gives CDR1 SGHKS, CDR2 YYEKEE (reference sequence). The CDR3 runs to 12 residues. The CDR3 reads CASSFERSGYTF. Here the CDR3 DNA reads TGTGCCAGCAGCTTTGAGAGATCTGGCTACACCTTC.